Following are 7 T cell receptor beta chains from one sample sequenced in a study of Graves' ophthalmopathy and Graves' hyperthyroidism. CDR3 regions of TCR beta were amplified from RNA transcripts. After a first-round RT-PCR with HTBI primers, a second-round multiplex PCR was run. TCRdb reprocessed the multiplex PCR reads via MiXCR and lists one record per CDR3 protein. The sample yields roughly 420,000 distinct CDR3 sequences, approximately 21% seen once. Sequenced material: peripheral blood. Receptors originate from a woman aged 18-29 years with stable Graves' hyperthyroidism.

This clonotype is a singleton in its sample. CDR3 nucleotide sequence: TGTGCCAGCGCTCGCGGGGGGGCAGGAGAGACCCAGTACTTC. Its protein product is CASARGGAGETQYF. J is TRBJ2-5 and V is TRBV27; TRBD2 matches at 9 bases. V dropped 8 bases and J dropped 4; count of bases not matched to a gene: 8. The germline gives CDR1 MNHEY, CDR2 SMNVEV (reference sequence). The CDR3 loop spans 14 amino acids.

This clonotype was observed many times. This chain joins TRBV27 and TRBJ1-2; D remains unclear. CDR1 and CDR2 from the germline V gene are MNHEY and SMNVEV (reference sequence). The CDR3 spans 15 residues. Trimming shortened V by 4 bases and J by 1 base, and 13 bases separated the two germline ends. The CDR3, as DNA: TGTGCCAGCAGTTCCTTGGGTTCCGGTAACTATGGCTACACCTTC. It codes for CASSSLGSGNYGYTF.

This clonotype was seen only once. The genes are TRBV2 and TRBJ2-7; D perhaps matches TRBD1 (6 bases). Germline assignment: CDR1 SNHLY and CDR2 FYNNEI. The CDR3 extends over 13 amino acids. The germline V and J ends were trimmed by 6 bases and 6 bases, with 15 bases remaining between them. This CDR3 reads CASRAGTSPEQYF. As DNA, the CDR3 is TGTGCCAGCAGAGCCGGGACATCCCCCGAGCAGTACTTC.

This clonotype was counted ten times or more. The chain couples TRBV12-3 or TRBV12-4 to TRBJ1-1; no clear D gene. This CDR3 has 17 amino acids. Deletions cut 3 bases from V and 0 bases from J, with 17 bases between. The CDR3 nucleotides read TGTGCCAGCAGTTTGGTAGTATCGGTACGGTTGAACACTGAAGCTTTCTTT. Translation gives CASSLVVSVRLNTEAFF.

The V call is TRBV15, the J call TRBJ2-2; D uncertain. Trimming stripped 3 bases from V and 4 bases from J, with 12 bases between. Per the germline V gene, CDR1 is LNHNV and CDR2 is YYDKDF (reference sequence). This CDR3 has 15 residues. The chain's CDR3 is CATSRPSSGTGELFF. CDR3 in DNA: TGTGCCACCAGCAGGCCTTCTTCGGGCACCGGGGAGCTGTTTTTT.

This clonotype was counted at least ten times. The chain employs TRBV4-3 and TRBJ2-5, with 9 bases identical to TRBD2. The CDR3 runs 17 residues. V dropped 0 bases and J dropped 5; count of bases not matched to a gene: 10. Germline V gives CDR1 LGHNA, CDR2 YSLEER. The CDR3 loop is CASSQDQAGGPGETQYF. In nucleotides, the CDR3 is TGCGCCAGCAGCCAAGATCAGGCGGGAGGGCCCGGGGAGACCCAGTACTTC.

This clonotype was recorded at least ten times. Mismatch with germline at one junction end may stem from a read error. This chain connects TRBV7-2 to TRBJ2-4; D may be TRBD1 or TRBD2 (5 bases each). Germline V CDR1 and CDR2: SGHTA, FQGNSA. The CDR3 loop spans 13 amino acids. The CDR3 sequence is CASSLSRDAIKYF. The CDR3, as DNA: TGTGCCAGCAGCTTGAGCCGGGACGCCATTAAGTACTTC. Variable domain in full (rest from reference TRBV7-2 and TRBJ2-4): GAGVSQSPSNKVTEKGKDVELRCDPISGHTALYWYRQSLGQGLEFLIYFQGNSAPDKSGLPSDRFSAERTGGSVSTLTIQRTQQEDSAVYLCASSLSRDAIKYFGAGTRLSVL.